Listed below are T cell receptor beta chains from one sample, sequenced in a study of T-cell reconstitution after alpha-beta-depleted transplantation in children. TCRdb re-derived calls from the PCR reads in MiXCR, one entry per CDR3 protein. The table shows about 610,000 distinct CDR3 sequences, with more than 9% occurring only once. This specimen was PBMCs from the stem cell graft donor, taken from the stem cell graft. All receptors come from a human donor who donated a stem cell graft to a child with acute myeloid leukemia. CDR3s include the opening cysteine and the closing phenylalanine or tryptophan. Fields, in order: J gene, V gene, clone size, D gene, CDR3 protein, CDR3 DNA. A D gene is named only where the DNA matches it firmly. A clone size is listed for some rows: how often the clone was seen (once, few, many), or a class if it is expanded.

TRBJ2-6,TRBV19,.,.,CASSRDGGANVLTF,TGTGCCAGTAGCCGGGACGGGGGAGCCAACGTCCTGACTTTC
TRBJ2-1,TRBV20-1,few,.,CSAPPRIPSYNEQFF,TGCAGTGCTCCCCCGCGCATACCCTCCTACAATGAGCAGTTCTTC
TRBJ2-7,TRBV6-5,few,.,CASSFSPKPYEQYF,TGTGCCAGCAGTTTTTCCCCGAAACCCTACGAGCAGTACTTC
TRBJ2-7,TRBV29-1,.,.,CSVGGGTGAFGEQYF,TGCAGCGTTGGAGGCGGGACGGGAGCCTTCGGCGAGCAGTACTTC
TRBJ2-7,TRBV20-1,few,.,CSARDLLRGDGEQYF,TGCAGTGCTAGAGATCTTCTCAGAGGGGACGGCGAGCAGTACTTC
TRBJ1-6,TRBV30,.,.,CACRDNSPLHF,TGTGCCTGTCGGGATAATTCACCCCTCCACTTT
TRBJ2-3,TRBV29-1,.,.,CSFRFTDTQYF,TGCAGCTTTAGGTTTACCGATACGCAGTATTTT
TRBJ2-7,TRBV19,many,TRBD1,CASSPGTVYEQYF,TGTGCCAGTAGCCCCGGGACAGTCTACGAGCAGTACTTC
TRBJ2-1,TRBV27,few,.,CASSLSRAPNEQFF,TGTGCCAGCAGTTTAAGTAGAGCCCCCAATGAGCAGTTCTTC
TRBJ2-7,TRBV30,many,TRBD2,CARPPSGRPQPPPYEQYF,TGTGCCCGCCCTCCTAGCGGGAGGCCGCAACCTCCCCCCTACGAGCAGTACTTC
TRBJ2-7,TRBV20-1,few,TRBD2,CSASPSGRAHHEQYF,TGCAGTGCTAGTCCTAGCGGGAGGGCCCACCACGAGCAGTACTTC
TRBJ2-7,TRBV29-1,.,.,CSVQSSYEQYF,TGCAGCGTTCAAAGCTCCTACGAGCAGTACTTC
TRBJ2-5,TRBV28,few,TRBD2,CASSFLRGGKTQYF,TGTGCCAGCAGTTTCCTGAGGGGAGGGAAGACCCAGTACTTC
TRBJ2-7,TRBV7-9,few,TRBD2,CASRTAGGAYEQYF,TGTGCCAGCAGGACAGCCGGGGGGGCCTACGAGCAGTACTTC
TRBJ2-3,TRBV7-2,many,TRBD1,CASSRGQGGTDTQYF,TGTGCCAGCAGCCGAGGACAGGGAGGAACAGATACGCAGTATTTT
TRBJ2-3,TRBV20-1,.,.,CSARLADPDTQYF,TGCAGTGCTAGACTTGCAGACCCAGATACGCAGTATTTT
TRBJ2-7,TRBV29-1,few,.,CSVRAITRGAEQYF,TGCAGCGTACGCGCGATCACCAGGGGTGCCGAGCAGTACTTC
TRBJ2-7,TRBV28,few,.,CASSQQYF,TGTGCCAGCAGTCAGCAGTACTTC
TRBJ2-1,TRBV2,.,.,CASKGEDRFNEQFF,TGTGCCAGCAAGGGGGAGGACCGCTTTAATGAGCAGTTCTTC
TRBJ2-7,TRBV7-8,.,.,CASSPLPWDEQYF,TGTGCCAGCAGCCCCCTTCCGTGGGACGAGCAGTACTTC
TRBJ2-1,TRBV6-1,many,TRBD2,CAVSPVGDSLGLADNEQFF,TGTGCCGTAAGCCCGGTCGGCGACAGCCTTGGACTAGCGGACAATGAGCAGTTCTTC
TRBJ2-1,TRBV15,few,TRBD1,CATSRGIGTASSYNEQFF,TGTGCCACCAGCAGGGGAATAGGGACAGCCTCTTCCTACAATGAGCAGTTCTTC
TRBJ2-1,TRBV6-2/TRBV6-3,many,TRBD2,CASSASGPSYNEQFF,TGTGCCAGCAGTGCTAGCGGACCCTCCTACAATGAGCAGTTCTTC
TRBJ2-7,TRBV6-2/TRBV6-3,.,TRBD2,CASSFTLAGRTLYEQYF,TGTGCCAGCAGTTTTACTCTAGCGGGACGTACTTTGTACGAGCAGTACTTC
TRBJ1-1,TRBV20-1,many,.,CGEGRPNTEAFF,TGCGGAGAGGGGCGGCCGAACACTGAAGCTTTCTTT
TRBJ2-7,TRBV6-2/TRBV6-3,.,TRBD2,CASSYSQRGNSYEQYF,TGTGCCAGCAGTTACTCCCAGCGGGGAAACTCCTACGAGCAGTACTTC
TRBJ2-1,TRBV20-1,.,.,CSGNTYNEQFF,TGCAGTGGAAACACCTACAATGAGCAGTTCTTC
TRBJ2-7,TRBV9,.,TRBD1,CASSFRGTGGDEQYF,TGTGCCAGCAGCTTCCGCGGGACAGGGGGGGACGAGCAGTACTTC
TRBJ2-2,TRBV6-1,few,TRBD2,CASSPGLAGVHTGELFF,TGTGCCAGCAGTCCGGGACTAGCGGGAGTCCACACCGGGGAGCTGTTTTTT
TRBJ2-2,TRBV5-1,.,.,CASSLEAYTGELFF,TGCGCCAGCAGCTTGGAAGCATACACCGGGGAGCTGTTTTTT
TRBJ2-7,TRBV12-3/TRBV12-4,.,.,CASSLRGLPYEQYF,TGTGCCAGCAGTTTAAGAGGGTTACCCTACGAGCAGTACTTC
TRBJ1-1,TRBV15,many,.,CATSRAVNTEAFF,TGTGCCACCAGCAGAGCAGTGAACACTGAAGCTTTCTTT